This T cell receptor beta chain was identified in a study of blood T cell repertoires in COVID-19. Study in general: Sources were T cells, B-cell-depleted T cells, or PBMCs; the material itself was cDNA or gDNA.

V lost 5 bases and J lost 2; bases outside the gene matches: 5. The CDR3 has 16 residues. Germline V CDR1 and CDR2: SGHNT, YENEEA. TCRdb keeps only in-frame clones here, not all; method: immunoSEQ multiplex PCR. Among about 160,000 clones listed, approximately 80% were seen once. V gene TRBV11-3 combines with J gene TRBJ2-2; 10 bases match TRBD1. The clonotype was recovered from a middle-aged woman with COVID-19, enrolled during active disease. The sequenced material came from peripheral blood. The CDR3 here is CASSPWTGGNTGELFF. CDR3 coding DNA: TGTGCCAGCAGCCCCTGGACAGGGGGAAACACCGGGGAGCTGTTTTTT. The full variable domain, in which reference TRBV11-3 and TRBJ2-2 provide the parts outside the CDR3, is EAGVVQSPRYKIIEKKQPVAFWCNPISGHNTLYWYLQNLGQGPELLIRYENEEAVDDSQLPKDRFSAERLKGVDSTLKIQPAELGDSAVYLCASSPWTGGNTGELFFGEGSRLTVL.